This T cell receptor beta chain came from a study of cytomegalovirus exposure and HLA in healthy donors. The study's findings and limits: Researchers catalogued 164 TCR beta chains as cytomegalovirus-associated.

As regards this clone: The antigen remains undetermined.

The method was immunoSEQ multiplex PCR; TCRdb's version includes in-frame clones alone and lacks a portion of them. The data show 90,000 to 150,000 clones, with more than 70% seen just once and about 1.8% held by the top ten. V shed 4 bases and J shed 1 base, with 13 bases lying between them. There are 15 residues in the CDR3. Germline-derived CDR1 and CDR2 are SEHNR and FQNEAQ (reference sequence). This receptor was obtained from a man in his late teens or twenties in good health and CMV-seronegative. Sequences were obtained from PBMCs. The V call is TRBV7-9, the J call TRBJ1-1; weak D call: TRBD1 (6 bases). CDR3 in amino acids: CASSSRQATNTEAFF. DNA of the CDR3: TGTGCCAGCAGCTCTCGACAGGCTACGAACACTGAAGCTTTCTTT.